Each of the 24 T cell receptor beta chains below was sequenced from the same sample in a study of blood T cell repertoires in COVID-19. This table comes from immunoSEQ multiplex PCR, and its TCRdb copy is limited to in-frame clones, with some not included. The sample lists some 200,000 clones, approximately 87% occurring once. Sequencing was performed on peripheral blood. The receptors were sampled from a man aged 18 to 29 with active or convalescent COVID-19.

This clone was picked up one time. The chain links TRBV7-9 to TRBJ2-5; 14 positions agree with TRBD2. Germline V CDR1 and CDR2: SEHNR, FQNEAQ (reference sequence). V was clipped by 2 bases and J by 3 bases; unmatched bases: 2. The CDR3 is 16 amino acids. The CDR3 sequence: CASSLRGLAGEETQYF. Here the CDR3 DNA reads TGTGCCAGCAGCTTACGGGGACTAGCGGGGGAAGAGACCCAGTACTTC. The full variable domain, its missing parts supplied by reference TRBV7-9 and TRBJ2-5, is DTGVSQNPRHKITKRGQNVTFRCDPISEHNRLYWYRQTLGQGPEFLTYFQNEAQLEKSRLLSDRFSAERPKGSFSTLEIQRTEQGDSAMYLCASSLRGLAGEETQYFGPGTRLLVL.

The chain links TRBV6-2 or TRBV6-3 to TRBJ2-3; 8 nucleotides align to TRBD2. Losses at the gene ends were 0 bases for V and 2 bases for J; bases not matched to a gene: 1. CDR1 and CDR2 from the germline V gene are MNHEY and SVGEGT. This CDR3 has 15 amino acids. The CDR3 region is CASSYSTSVTDTQYF. CDR3 in DNA: TGTGCCAGCAGTTACTCGACTAGCGTCACAGATACGCAGTATTTT.

CDR3 sequence (DNA): TGTGCCAGCAGCCCCCGACAGGATTTGAGGGGCTACACCTTC. It specifies CASSPRQDLRGYTF. This rearrangement joins TRBV7-8 to TRBJ1-2; a possible D gene is TRBD1 (6 bases). The length of the CDR3 is 14 residues. Germline values: CDR1 SGHVS, CDR2 FQNEAQ. V gave up 5 bases and J gave up 8 bases, with 18 bases separating them.

V and J are TRBV7-2 and TRBJ2-3, with TRBD2 identical over 9 bases. Losses at the gene ends were 2 bases for V and 6 bases for J; bases not matched to a gene: 9. The CDR3 loop spans 16 amino acids. Germline values: CDR1 SGHTA, CDR2 FQGNSA. CDR3 bases: TGTGCCAGCAGCTTATATACTAGCGGGCGAAGGGATACGCAGTATTTT. Translated: CASSLYTSGRRDTQYF.

This rearrangement joins TRBV3-1 (or the pseudogene TRBV3-2) to TRBJ1-1; D not certain. The CDR3 contains 16 residues. The germline gives CDR1 LGHDT, CDR2 YNNKEL (reference sequence). The V and J ends lost 0 bases and 0 bases respectively, with 11 bases between them. The CDR3 DNA sequence: TGTGCCAGCAGCCAAGATGCAGCGTTCATGAACACTGAAGCTTTCTTT. Translated: CASSQDAAFMNTEAFF.

The V gene is TRBV7-9, the J gene TRBJ2-7; D might be TRBD1 (6 bases). Germline loops: CDR1 SEHNR, CDR2 FQNEAQ (reference sequence). Between the trimmed V and J ends, which lost 2 bases and 2 bases, there was a span of 13 bases. The CDR3 is made up of 15 amino acids. The CDR3 bases are TGTGCCAGCAGCTTATACCGGGACACTACCTACGAGCAGTACTTC. Protein sequence: CASSLYRDTTYEQYF.

This rearrangement joins TRBV7-2 to TRBJ1-4; 10 nucleotides match TRBD1. Germline lookup yields CDR1 SGHTA and CDR2 FQGNSA. Losses at the gene ends were 5 bases for V and 0 bases for J; bases not matched to a gene: 3. CDR3 length equals 16 residues. This chain's CDR3 is CASSRTGGATNEKLFF. CDR3 nucleotides: TGTGCCAGCAGCCGGACAGGGGGGGCAACTAATGAAAAACTGTTTTTT.

The table lists this clone with a few counts. The chain links TRBV7-9 to TRBJ1-4, with 7 bases identical to TRBD1. This CDR3 is 14 amino acids long. Germline lookup yields CDR1 SEHNR and CDR2 FQNEAQ (reference sequence). J was trimmed by 8 bases and V by 3 bases; bases with no gene match: 6. The CDR3 DNA reads as TGTGCCAGCAGCTTCCAGGGGGTAGAAGAAAAACTGTTTTTT. It codes for CASSFQGVEEKLFF.

This sequence joins TRBV23-1 and TRBJ2-7; the match to TRBD1 covers 8 bases. TRBV23-1 is classed as an ORF, of uncertain function. With V trimmed by 3 bases and J by 3 bases, 10 bases remained unmatched. The CDR3 totals 16 residues. CDR3 region: CASSQPRGRRGYEQYV. In DNA, the CDR3 is TGCGCCAGCAGTCAGCCCAGGGGGCGCAGGGGCTACGAGCAGTACGTC.

The genes are TRBV5-1 and TRBJ2-2; 9 bases are shared with TRBD2. V lost 2 bases, J lost 7 bases, and 6 bases stayed unmatched. Germline V lookup: CDR1 SGHRS, CDR2 YFSETQ. This CDR3 comprises 15 residues. The CDR3: CASSFYLAGNGELFF. CDR3 DNA sequence: TGCGCCAGCAGCTTCTACCTAGCGGGGAACGGGGAGCTGTTTTTT.

This chain uses TRBV6-2 or TRBV6-3 with TRBJ1-5, with D uncertain. The germline V gene encodes CDR1 MNHEY and CDR2 SVGEGT. V was pared by 8 bases and J by 6 bases, with 17 bases between. This CDR3 contains 14 residues. The DNA for the CDR3 is TGTGCCAGCGGTTTCTCCGGGGTGGGTCAGCCCCAGCATTTT. Protein sequence: CASGFSGVGQPQHF.

CDR3 sequence: CASSESRVAGGYEQFF. DNA of the CDR3: TGTGCCAGCAGTGAATCGAGGGTAGCGGGAGGGTATGAGCAGTTCTTC. V and J are TRBV25-1 and TRBJ2-1, with 11 bases identical to TRBD2. This CDR3 spans 16 amino acids. The germline V gene has CDR1 MGHDK and CDR2 SYGVNS. Trimming cost V 1 base and J 8 bases; bases outside gene matches: 7.

The rearrangement joins TRBV29-1 to TRBJ2-3, with unresolved D. The germline V gene encodes CDR1 SQVTM and CDR2 ANQGSEA. V lost 1 base, J lost 0 bases, and 11 bases lay in between. This CDR3 has 15 residues. Here the CDR3 reads CSVEAFAASTDTQYF. The CDR3 region has the DNA TGCAGCGTTGAAGCATTCGCGGCTAGCACAGATACGCAGTATTTT.

The chain is built from TRBV2 and TRBJ2-7; D might be TRBD2 (6 bases). V lost 2 bases to trimming and J lost 6 bases, with 14 bases between them. The CDR3 totals 14 residues. Germline V CDR1 and CDR2: SNHLY, FYNNEI. Here the CDR3 reads CASSENRESGEQYF. Written as DNA, the CDR3 is TGTGCCAGCAGTGAAAACCGGGAGTCGGGCGAGCAGTACTTC.

The chain couples TRBV13 to TRBJ2-2, with 9 bases identical to TRBD2. CDR1 and CDR2 from the germline V gene are PRHDT and FYEKMQ (reference sequence). V gave up 6 bases and J gave up 4 bases; unmatched junction bases: 12. The CDR3 contains 17 residues. The CDR3 reads CASSRLAGAASTGELFF. As DNA, the CDR3 is TGTGCCAGCAGTCGTTTAGCGGGGGCCGCATCCACCGGGGAGCTGTTTTTT.

J is TRBJ1-2 and V is TRBV6-1, with D hard to call. Between the trimmed V and J ends, which lost 1 base and 5 bases, there was a span of 11 bases. Germline V gives CDR1 MNHNS, CDR2 SASEGT. This CDR3 region has 14 residues. DNA of the CDR3: TGTGCCAGCAGTGAAGGCCCCGGACTGTATGGCTACACCTTC. Protein product: CASSEGPGLYGYTF.

The chain employs TRBV5-1 and TRBJ2-5; maybe TRBD2 (5 bases). Trimming stripped 0 bases from V and 3 bases from J, with 9 bases between. Germline CDR1 SGHRS, CDR2 YFSETQ. The CDR3 length is 14 residues. CDR3 bases: TGCGCCAGCAGCTTGGGTGTCGGGGAAGAGACCCAGTACTTC. Its translation: CASSLGVGEETQYF.

The CDR3 here is CASSPPGQGFDTEAFF. CDR3 nucleotide sequence: TGTGCCAGCTCACCACCGGGACAGGGGTTCGACACTGAAGCTTTCTTT. The chain joins TRBV18 to TRBJ1-1, with 10 nucleotides matching TRBD1. The CDR3 is 16 residues long. Losses at the gene ends were 0 bases for V and 3 bases for J; bases not matched to a gene: 4. CDR1 KGHSH and CDR2 LQKENI come from the germline V gene.

J is TRBJ2-4 and V is TRBV10-3; TRBD1 matches 7 bases. There are 16 residues in the CDR3. Looked up from germline, CDR1 is ENHRY and CDR2 is SYGVKD. The V segment lost 6 bases and the J segment 0 bases; nucleotides outside the gene matches: 8. CDR3 nucleotide sequence: TGTGCCATCAGCAAAGGACAGGATCTAGCCAAAAACATTCAGTACTTC. Protein: CAISKGQDLAKNIQYF.

The gene calls are TRBV27 and TRBJ1-3; D is ambiguous. Looked up from germline, CDR1 is MNHEY and CDR2 is SMNVEV (reference sequence). The CDR3 is 11 amino acids. Trimming took 6 bases from V and 4 from J, leaving 4 bases between them. The CDR3 DNA reads as TGTGCCAGCAGCCAGGGAAACACCATATATTTT. Translation gives CASSQGNTIYF.

The chain couples TRBV2 to TRBJ2-1; perhaps TRBD2 as D (6 bases). The CDR3 length is 14 residues. Between the trimmed V and J ends, which lost 4 bases and 10 bases, there was a span of 17 bases. Germline V lookup: CDR1 SNHLY, CDR2 FYNNEI. CDR3 bases: TGTGCCAGCAGTGTCAGCGACGGAGGGTTAGAGCAGTTCTTC. Translating gives CASSVSDGGLEQFF.

The V and J genes are TRBV29-1 and TRBJ1-1; perhaps TRBD1 as D (6 bases). CDR1 and CDR2 (germline): SQVTM, ANQGSEA. The V end was cut by 1 base, the J end by 5 bases, with 17 bases between. The CDR3 contains 15 residues. DNA of the CDR3: TGCAGCGTTGAAGTACCTAAAAGGGGGAAAACTGAAGCTTTCTTT. This sequence encodes CSVEVPKRGKTEAFF.

The chain carries TRBV24-1 and TRBJ2-7, with D hard to call. The CDR3 consists of 11 residues. V was trimmed by 1 base and J by 6 bases, leaving 3 bases between them. Germline V gene data show CDR1 as KGHDR and CDR2 as SFDVKD. The CDR3 protein is CATSDFSEQYF. The CDR3 coding sequence is TGTGCCACCAGTGATTTCTCCGAGCAGTACTTC.

Only one count was recorded for this clone. The chain links TRBV5-1 to TRBJ2-3; perhaps TRBD1 as D (6 bases). Germline CDR1 and CDR2: SGHRS and YFSETQ. Between the trimmed V and J ends, which lost 1 base and 3 bases, there was a span of 12 bases. There are 15 residues in the CDR3. The CDR3 loop reads CASSLSGQRTDTQYF. CDR3 nucleotide sequence: TGCGCCAGCAGCTTGAGCGGACAGCGGACAGATACGCAGTATTTT.